This passage covers 27 T cell receptor beta chains from one sample sequenced in a study of radiation and T cells in renal cell carcinoma. Documented time point: baseline pretreatment blood. Treatment of the sample: 15 Gy SBRT to primary tumor, nephrectomy 4 weeks later. Clones were sequenced by immunoSEQ multiplex PCR, and TCRdb holds only the in-frame ones, with some missing. This table has roughly 120,000 clones, roughly 80% appearing once. Sample: blood, taken from a patient whose treatment included radiotherapy and nephrectomy. The receptors stem from a woman aged 55-70 years with renal cell carcinoma.

V is TRBV10-3 and J is TRBJ1-6; D call uncertain. The CDR3 is 14 amino acids. The germline V and J ends were trimmed by 2 bases and 12 bases, with 14 bases remaining between them. Germline V lookup: CDR1 ENHRY, CDR2 SYGVKD. The CDR3 DNA reads as TGTGCCATCAGTGAGATCGGGGTTCAGAGACCCCTCCACTTT. It translates to CAISEIGVQRPLHF.

The CDR3 here is CASSYMGTEAFF. CDR3 in DNA: TGTGCCAGCAGCTACATGGGCACTGAAGCTTTCTTT. The chain has TRBV2 and TRBJ1-1; unclear D gene. Between the trimmed V and J ends, which lost 6 bases and 4 bases, there was a span of 9 bases. CDR1 and CDR2 from the germline V gene are SNHLY and FYNNEI. This CDR3 has 12 amino acids.

The V call is TRBV11-2, the J call TRBJ2-6; D unresolved. This CDR3 has 16 residues. Germline CDR1 is SGHAT and CDR2 is FQNNGV. The V gene lost 2 bases and the J gene lost 1 base, with 9 bases spanning the gap. This CDR3 reads CASSLRPRSGANVLTF. Here the CDR3 DNA reads TGTGCCAGCAGCTTAAGGCCGAGGTCTGGGGCCAACGTCCTGACTTTC. The complete variable domain, with remaining parts taken from reference TRBV11-2 and TRBJ2-6, reads EAGVAQSPRYKIIEKRQSVAFWCNPISGHATLYWYQQILGQGPKLLIQFQNNGVVDDSQLPKDRFSAERLKGVDSTLKIQPAKLEDSAVYLCASSLRPRSGANVLTFGAGSRLTVL.

The J gene is TRBJ2-5, the V gene TRBV2; no definite D call. The germline CDR1 and CDR2 sequences are SNHLY and FYNNEI. The CDR3 contains 11 residues. Trimming left V 7 bases short and J 5 bases short, with 8 bases between. In DNA form, the CDR3 reads TGTGCCAGCAATTTGTGGGAGACCCAGTACTTC. It translates to CASNLWETQYF. Full variable domain (remainder filled in from reference TRBV2 and TRBJ2-5): EPEVTQTPSHQVTQMGQEVILRCVPISNHLYFYWYRQILGQKVEFLVSFYNNEISEKSEIFDDQFSVERPDGSNFTLKIRSTKLEDSAMYFCASNLWETQYFGPGTRLLVL.

The chain couples TRBV7-6 to TRBJ1-1; D call uncertain. The CDR3 contains 13 residues. V was pared by 5 bases and J by 1 base, with 8 bases between. Per the germline V gene, CDR1 is SGHVS and CDR2 is FNYEAQ. CDR3 bases: TGTGCCAGCAGCCCCGGGAGGAACACTGAAGCTTTCTTT. This translates into CASSPGRNTEAFF.

The V call is TRBV7-2, the J call TRBJ2-3, with D hard to call. The V and J ends lost 2 bases and 3 bases respectively, with 9 bases between them. Germline CDR1 and CDR2: SGHTA and FQGNSA. The CDR3 runs 14 residues. Here the CDR3 DNA reads TGTGCCAGCAGCTTACAGCATTCGACAGATACGCAGTATTTT. This encodes CASSLQHSTDTQYF.

This chain joins TRBV4-1 and TRBJ2-5; 8 bases match TRBD2. The V gene's germline CDR1 is MGHRA and CDR2 YSYEKL. CDR3 length: 16 residues. The trim removed 1 base at V and 0 bases at J, leaving 4 bases unmatched. The CDR3 reads CASSQGPAGDQETQYF. In DNA form, the CDR3 reads TGCGCCAGCAGCCAAGGTCCAGCGGGGGACCAAGAGACCCAGTACTTC.

The chain has TRBV7-8 and TRBJ1-1; no firm D call. Deletions cut 5 bases from V and 3 bases from J, with 10 bases between. The CDR3 covers 13 residues. Germline CDR1 SGHVS, CDR2 FQNEAQ. The CDR3 sequence is CASSARSDTEAFF. DNA for the CDR3: TGTGCCAGCAGCGCCCGGTCCGACACTGAAGCTTTCTTT.

This rearrangement joins TRBV19 to TRBJ1-4, with 8 bases lining up with TRBD1. Germline V gives CDR1 LNHDA, CDR2 SQIVND (reference sequence). V shed 2 bases, J shed 8 bases, and the junction held 4 bases outside the gene matches. CDR3 length: 14 residues. CDR3 sequence (DNA): TGTGCCAGTAGTATACAGGGGGCAGACGAAAAACTGTTTTTT. It encodes CASSIQGADEKLFF.

The chain uses TRBV12-5 and TRBJ1-2; 10 nucleotides line up with TRBD1. Germline CDR1 is LGHNT and CDR2 is FRNRAP. Trimming removed 3 bases from V and 0 bases from J; junction bases left unmatched: 7. The CDR3 is made up of 17 amino acids. The CDR3 is CASGFRTGGDSNYGYTF. The DNA of the CDR3 is TGTGCTAGTGGTTTCCGGACAGGGGGAGACTCTAACTATGGCTACACCTTC.

The chain is built from TRBV5-1 and TRBJ2-5; 9 bases line up with TRBD2. Trimming at V came to 6 bases and at J to 0 bases, leaving 3 bases not matched to a gene. This CDR3 comprises 14 residues. Germline CDR1 and CDR2: SGHRS and YFSETQ. This chain's CDR3 is CASTQRGDQETQYF. The CDR3 coding sequence is TGCGCCAGCACTCAGCGGGGGGACCAAGAGACCCAGTACTTC.

The chain has TRBV10-3 and TRBJ1-2, with D perhaps matching TRBD1 (5 bases). V was trimmed by 2 bases and J by 5 bases, leaving 12 bases between them. The germline CDR1 and CDR2 sequences are ENHRY and SYGVKD. CDR3 size: 14 residues. CDR3 protein: CAISEPRQPYGYTF. The DNA for the CDR3 is TGTGCCATCAGTGAGCCTAGACAGCCTTATGGCTACACCTTC.

V gene TRBV18 combines with J gene TRBJ2-3; D is unclear. The CDR3 extends over 13 amino acids. The V gene lost 4 bases and the J gene lost 1 base, with 6 bases spanning the gap. Germline values: CDR1 KGHSH, CDR2 LQKENI. In DNA, the CDR3 is TGTGCCAGCTCACGCGCGGGCACAGATACGCAGTATTTT. As protein: CASSRAGTDTQYF. Combining the CDR3 with reference TRBV18 and TRBJ2-3 gives the whole variable domain NAGVMQNPRHLVRRRGQEARLRCSPMKGHSHVYWYRQLPEEGLKFMVYLQKENIIDESGMPKERFSAEFPKEGPSILRIQQVVRGDSAAYFCASSRAGTDTQYFGPGTRLTVL.

The rearrangement uses TRBV10-2 and TRBJ2-5; D is undetermined. Per the germline V gene, CDR1 is WSHSY and CDR2 is SAAADI. The CDR3 extends over 11 amino acids. V lost 1 base and J 4 bases, leaving 1 base between the germline ends. Written as DNA, the CDR3 is TGCGCCAGCAGTGAGTTAGAGACCCAGTACTTC. Translating it yields CASSELETQYF.

The chain is built from TRBV11-2 and TRBJ2-3, with D hard to call. The CDR3 consists of 12 residues. V dropped 5 bases and J dropped 2 bases, with 5 bases sitting between them. Looked up from germline, CDR1 is SGHAT and CDR2 is FQNNGV. CDR3 nucleotides: TGTGCCAGCAGCGTTTTCACAGATACGCAGTATTTT. It specifies CASSVFTDTQYF.

This sequence joins TRBV9 and TRBJ2-7, with a weak D call TRBD1 (5 bases). V dropped 0 bases and J dropped 3 bases, with 16 bases sitting between them. Looked up from germline, CDR1 is SGDLS and CDR2 is YYNGEE. This CDR3 has 16 amino acids. The CDR3 bases are TGTGCCAGCAGCGTAGCCGATCAAGGGGCACTCTACGAGCAGTACTTC. It yields the protein CASSVADQGALYEQYF.

The DNA of the CDR3 is TGTGCCAGTAGTGTAGGGACAGGCTCCTACGAGCAGTACTTC. Its translation: CASSVGTGSYEQYF. The chain employs TRBV19 and TRBJ2-7, with 8 nucleotides matching TRBD1. Germline V gene data show CDR1 as LNHDA and CDR2 as SQIVND (reference sequence). J gave up 0 bases and V 5 bases, and 3 bases lay outside the gene matches. The CDR3 loop spans 14 amino acids. The variable domain in full, completed from reference TRBV19 and TRBJ2-7, reads DGGITQSPKYLFRKEGQNVTLSCEQNLNHDAMYWYRQDPGQGLRLIYYSQIVNDFQKGDIAEGYSVSREKKESFPLTVTSAQKNPTAFYLCASSVGTGSYEQYFGPGTRLTVT.

The chain recombines TRBV27 with TRBJ1-5; 9 bases match TRBD1. Trimming at V came to 2 bases and at J to 7 bases, leaving 3 bases not matched to a gene. This CDR3 comprises 14 residues. The germline V gene encodes CDR1 MNHEY and CDR2 SMNVEV (reference sequence). The CDR3 sequence: CASSLRTGEQPQHF. The CDR3 bases are TGTGCCAGCAGTTTAAGGACAGGGGAACAGCCCCAGCATTTT.

V is TRBV7-9 and J is TRBJ1-1; the D gene is possibly TRBD1 (6 bases). Germline CDR1 reads SEHNR; CDR2 reads FQNEAQ (reference sequence). This CDR3 has 14 residues. Trimming took off 10 bases at V and 4 bases at J, with 19 bases between the two ends. CDR3 in amino acids: CAITWGGAVTEAFF. CDR3 sequence (DNA): TGTGCCATCACCTGGGGGGGGGCAGTCACTGAAGCTTTCTTT.

CDR3 region: CASNQGVLYEQYF. The CDR3 coding sequence is TGTGCCAGCAATCAGGGTGTGTTGTACGAGCAGTACTTC. The chain links TRBV2 to TRBJ2-7, with a weak D call TRBD1 (5 bases). The CDR3 is 13 residues long. The V and J ends lost 7 bases and 4 bases respectively, with 14 bases between them. Per germline, CDR1 SNHLY and CDR2 FYNNEI.

This clone occurred a few times. The chain carries TRBV9 and TRBJ1-1; no firm D call. Germline-derived CDR1 and CDR2 are SGDLS and YYNGEE. The CDR3 consists of 16 residues. V was trimmed by 0 bases and J by 5 bases, leaving 17 bases between them. CDR3 bases: TGTGCCAGCAGCGTAGAGGGATCCCTCCTCGGGACTGAAGCTTTCTTT. Translated, it gives CASSVEGSLLGTEAFF.

The chain is built from TRBV29-1 and TRBJ2-7, with D tentatively TRBD2 (5 bases). V was pared by 2 bases and J by 8 bases, with 10 bases between. This CDR3 comprises 11 residues. The V gene's germline CDR1 is SQVTM and CDR2 ANQGSEA. The CDR3 reads CSVELARKQYF. The DNA for the CDR3 is TGCAGCGTTGAACTAGCAAGGAAGCAGTACTTC.

The chain is built from TRBV19 and TRBJ2-7, with 9 bases fitting TRBD1. With 5 bases clipped from V and 1 base from J, the junction kept 6 bases outside the gene matches. Germline V gene sequence: CDR1 LNHDA, CDR2 SQIVND (reference sequence). The CDR3 extends over 15 amino acids. In nucleotides, the CDR3 is TGTGCCAGTAGTGTCGGACAGGGGTTTTCCTACGAGCAGTACTTC. Translation gives CASSVGQGFSYEQYF.

The DNA for the CDR3 is TGTGCCAGCAGCCCCAGCGGGACGAACACCGGGGAGCTGTTTTTT. It encodes CASSPSGTNTGELFF. The chain couples TRBV9 to TRBJ2-2; 7 bases line up with TRBD2. This CDR3 has 15 amino acids. The ends lost 4 bases at V and 0 bases at J; junction bases unmatched: 3. Per germline, CDR1 SGDLS and CDR2 YYNGEE.

The chain recombines TRBV5-8 with TRBJ1-6; D call uncertain. The germline V and J ends were trimmed by 2 bases and 9 bases, with 15 bases remaining between them. This CDR3 contains 15 residues. Germline V gene data show CDR1 as SGHTS and CDR2 as YDEGEE. The DNA of the CDR3 is TGTGCCAGCAGCTTATCGGGAGCCGGGAGTTCACCCCTCCACTTT. Residues: CASSLSGAGSSPLHF.

The J gene is TRBJ2-2, the V gene TRBV4-2; a possible D gene is TRBD1 (6 bases). V was cut by 5 bases and J by 0 bases, with 16 bases left in between. The CDR3 loop spans 17 amino acids. The germline V gene encodes CDR1 LGHNA and CDR2 YNFKEQ. In DNA form, the CDR3 reads TGTGCCAGCAGCTACGCGCCGGGACAAACGAACACCGGGGAGCTGTTTTTT. Protein product: CASSYAPGQTNTGELFF.

This CDR3 reads CAISRTLYNEQFF. In nucleotides, the CDR3 is TGTGCCATCAGTAGGACACTTTACAATGAGCAGTTCTTC. V is TRBV10-3 and J is TRBJ2-1; D may be TRBD1 (5 bases). V lost 5 bases to trimming and J lost 4 bases, with 9 bases between them. Per germline, CDR1 ENHRY and CDR2 SYGVKD. The CDR3 is 13 residues long.